These 3 T cell receptor beta chains came from one sample sequenced in a study of T cells after yellow fever vaccination. TCRdb re-analysed the 5' RACE reads in MiXCR, keeping a single row per CDR3 protein. The table lists approximately 550,000 distinct CDR3 sequences, about a fifth of them singletons. This material consisted of PBMCs, taken 15 days after the yellow fever booster vaccination. The receptors here all came from a man aged 25-45 years who received the YFV17D yellow fever vaccine.

The chain links TRBV29-1 to TRBJ2-1; D is unresolved. The CDR3 has 13 residues. CDR1 is SQVTM and CDR2 is ANQGSEA in the germline V gene. The ends were cut back, 4 bases at V and 4 bases at J, with 11 bases in the middle. The CDR3 protein is CSVVRNGYNEQFF. The CDR3 DNA follows: TGCAGCGTTGTGCGGAACGGGTACAATGAGCAGTTCTTC.

The chain is built from TRBV12-3 or TRBV12-4 and TRBJ2-5; no reliable D call. The CDR3 contains 14 residues. Trimming took 3 bases from V and 1 from J, leaving 9 bases between them. The CDR3, as DNA: TGTGCCAGCAGTTTTCAGACTCTCCAAGAGACCCAGTACTTC. As protein: CASSFQTLQETQYF.

The rearrangement links TRBV5-1 to TRBJ2-3, with D hard to call. V lost 3 bases and J 2 bases, leaving 13 bases between the germline ends. Germline loops: CDR1 SGHRS, CDR2 YFSETQ. The CDR3 has 15 residues. The CDR3 is CASSSYSTLTDTQYF. As DNA, the CDR3 is TGCGCCAGCAGCTCCTACAGCACTCTCACAGATACGCAGTATTTT.